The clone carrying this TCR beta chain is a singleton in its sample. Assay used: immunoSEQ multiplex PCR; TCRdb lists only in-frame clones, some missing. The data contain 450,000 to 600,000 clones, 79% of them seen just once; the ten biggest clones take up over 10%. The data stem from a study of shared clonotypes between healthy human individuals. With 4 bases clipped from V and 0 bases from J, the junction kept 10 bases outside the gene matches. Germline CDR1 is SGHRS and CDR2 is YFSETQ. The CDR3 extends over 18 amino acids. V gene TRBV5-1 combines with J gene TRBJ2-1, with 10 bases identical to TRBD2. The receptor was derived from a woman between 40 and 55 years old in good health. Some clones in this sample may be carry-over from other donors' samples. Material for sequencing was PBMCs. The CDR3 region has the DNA TGCGCCAGCAGCATCCCCGGGACTAGCGAAAGCTCCTACAATGAGCAGTTCTTC. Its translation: CASSIPGTSESSYNEQFF.